Shown below are 15 T cell receptor beta chains from a single sample sequenced in a study of blood T cell repertoires in COVID-19. Assay used: immunoSEQ multiplex PCR; TCRdb lists only in-frame clones, some missing. Among over 300,000 clones, approximately 88% were seen once, and the ten largest hold 5% to 7%. Sequenced input: peripheral blood. The receptors originated from a young man who had recovered from COVID-19.

The rearrangement uses TRBV7-2 and TRBJ1-1, with D perhaps TRBD1 (5 bases). This CDR3 is built from 14 residues. The V gene's germline CDR1 is SGHTA and CDR2 FQGNSA. Trimming cost V 0 bases and J 5 bases, with 10 bases left between them. The CDR3 DNA reads TGTGCCAGCAGCTTAGCGCTCCGGGGGACTGAAGCTTTCTTT. Protein product: CASSLALRGTEAFF.

This chain uses TRBV29-1 with TRBJ2-3; a weak D match, TRBD2 (6 bases). CDR3 length equals 13 residues. With 6 bases removed from V and 6 bases from J, the gap between germline ends came to 16 bases. CDR1 is SQVTM and CDR2 is ANQGSEA in the germline V gene. Written as DNA, the CDR3 is TGCAGCGTGAGCGGAGGGCTTTCGGATACGCAGTATTTT. Translating it yields CSVSGGLSDTQYF.

This clone has just one count. CDR3 nucleotides: TGTGCCAGCAGCTCTCAGGGGAACTATGGCTACACCTTC. It translates to CASSSQGNYGYTF. J is TRBJ1-2 and V is TRBV5-5; a possible D gene is TRBD1 (6 bases). Germline lookup yields CDR1 SGHKS and CDR2 YYEKEE (reference sequence). The length of the CDR3 is 13 residues. Trimming removed 3 bases at V and 2 bases at J, with 8 bases between.

This chain uses TRBV18 with TRBJ2-3, with a weak D call TRBD1 (5 bases). Between the trimmed V and J ends, which lost 2 bases and 6 bases, there was a span of 6 bases. CDR1 is KGHSH, CDR2 LQKENI, per germline. The CDR3 length is 12 residues. CDR3 DNA sequence: TGTGCCAGCTCACCAGGGGCTGATACGCAGTATTTT. Protein product: CASSPGADTQYF.

This clone was counted a few times. This chain uses TRBV9 with TRBJ2-5, with TRBD2 identical over 10 bases. The CDR3 spans 17 residues. The V gene end was trimmed by 0 bases and the J gene end by 5 bases; junction bases not matched to a gene: 10. From germline, CDR1 is SGDLS and CDR2 YYNGEE. CDR3 amino acids: CASSVGFTSGARETQYF. In DNA form, the CDR3 reads TGTGCCAGCAGCGTAGGGTTCACTAGCGGGGCCCGGGAGACCCAGTACTTC.

The chain uses TRBV2 and TRBJ1-1; D may be TRBD1 (6 bases). V dropped 10 bases and J dropped 3 bases, with 18 bases sitting between them. Germline CDR1 and CDR2: SNHLY and FYNNEI. The CDR3 is 14 amino acids. This chain's CDR3 is CATELRGGYTEAFF. Written as DNA, the CDR3 is TGTGCCACCGAACTGCGGGGGGGCTACACTGAAGCTTTCTTT. The full variable domain, rest sourced from reference TRBV2 and TRBJ1-1, is EPEVTQTPSHQVTQMGQEVILRCVPISNHLYFYWYRQILGQKVEFLVSFYNNEISEKSEIFDDQFSVERPDGSNFTLKIRSTKLEDSAMYFCATELRGGYTEAFFGQGTRLTVV.

The J gene is TRBJ1-1, the V gene TRBV29-1, with 9 bases lining up with TRBD1. The germline V gene has CDR1 SQVTM and CDR2 ANQGSEA. This CDR3 has 14 amino acids. Unmatched junction bases numbered 10, after V lost 6 bases and J lost 5 bases. The CDR3, as DNA: TGCAGCGTGACCCTCGGACAGGGGCGGACTGAAGCTTTCTTT. Residues: CSVTLGQGRTEAFF.

The chain uses TRBV6-1 and TRBJ1-2; maybe TRBD1 (6 bases). Trimming cost V 2 bases and J 0 bases, with 13 bases left between them. Germline CDR1 is MNHNS and CDR2 is SASEGT. CDR3 length equals 16 residues. The CDR3 loop is CASSERQAQANYGYTF. CDR3 bases: TGTGCCAGCAGTGAACGACAGGCCCAAGCTAACTATGGCTACACCTTC.

The chain links TRBV9 to TRBJ1-3; D unresolved. The germline gives CDR1 SGDLS, CDR2 YYNGEE. The ends were cut back, 3 bases at V and 2 bases at J, with 9 bases in the middle. The CDR3 loop spans 14 amino acids. The CDR3 is CASSDRVTGNTIYF. CDR3 in DNA: TGTGCCAGCAGCGATAGAGTTACTGGAAACACCATATATTTT. The full variable domain, its missing parts supplied by reference TRBV9 and TRBJ1-3, is DSGVTQTPKHLITATGQRVTLRCSPRSGDLSVYWYQQSLDQGLQFLIQYYNGEERAKGNILERFSAQQFPDLHSELNLSSLELGDSALYFCASSDRVTGNTIYFGEGSWLTVV.

The chain is built from TRBV12-3 or TRBV12-4 and TRBJ1-1, with TRBD1 identical over 8 bases. The J segment lost 12 bases and the V segment lost 6 bases, leaving 12 bases of the junction unmatched. The CDR3 loop spans 13 amino acids. The CDR3 loop reads CASSSNRGQEPFF. In DNA, the CDR3 is TGTGCCAGCAGCAGCAATAGGGGACAGGAACCTTTCTTT.

This rearrangement joins TRBV19 to TRBJ1-1, with a weak D call TRBD1 (5 bases). V lost 10 bases and J lost 1, with 10 bases in between. This CDR3 is built from 12 residues. Germline V lookup: CDR1 LNHDA, CDR2 SQIVND (reference sequence). In DNA form, the CDR3 reads TGTGCCACAAGACAGCCGAACACTGAAGCTTTCTTT. Its protein product is CATRQPNTEAFF.

This rearrangement joins TRBV24-1 to TRBJ2-1, with D unresolved. CDR1 is KGHDR, CDR2 SFDVKD, per germline. This CDR3 spans 13 amino acids. V was trimmed by 2 bases and J by 6 bases, leaving 7 bases between them. The CDR3 sequence is CATSDWASNEQFF. The CDR3 DNA follows: TGTGCCACCAGTGATTGGGCGAGCAATGAGCAGTTCTTC.

J is TRBJ2-1 and V is TRBV10-3; TRBD2 agrees at 8 bases. This CDR3 is built from 16 residues. The germline V gene encodes CDR1 ENHRY and CDR2 SYGVKD. Germline trimming cut 2 bases from V and 1 base from J; bases unmatched to any gene: 4. CDR3 DNA sequence: TGTGCCATCAGTGAGGTTAGCGGGGTGTCCTACAATGAGCAGTTCTTC. Translation: CAISEVSGVSYNEQFF.

The chain recombines TRBV5-1 with TRBJ1-4; a possible D gene is TRBD1 (6 bases). Trimming took off 2 bases at V and 0 bases at J, with 14 bases between the two ends. Germline lookup yields CDR1 SGHRS and CDR2 YFSETQ. The CDR3 extends over 17 amino acids. The CDR3 loop is CASSFTGQGPTNEKLFF. The CDR3, as DNA: TGCGCCAGCAGCTTTACGGGCCAGGGGCCAACTAATGAAAAACTGTTTTTT.

V and J are TRBV5-1 and TRBJ2-7; D might be TRBD2 (6 bases). The V end lost 4 bases, the J end lost 0 bases, and 11 bases lay between the germline ends. The CDR3 covers 14 residues. The germline gives CDR1 SGHRS, CDR2 YFSETQ. The CDR3 here is CASSQRASSYEQYF. DNA of the CDR3: TGCGCCAGCAGCCAGCGGGCAAGCTCCTACGAGCAGTACTTC.